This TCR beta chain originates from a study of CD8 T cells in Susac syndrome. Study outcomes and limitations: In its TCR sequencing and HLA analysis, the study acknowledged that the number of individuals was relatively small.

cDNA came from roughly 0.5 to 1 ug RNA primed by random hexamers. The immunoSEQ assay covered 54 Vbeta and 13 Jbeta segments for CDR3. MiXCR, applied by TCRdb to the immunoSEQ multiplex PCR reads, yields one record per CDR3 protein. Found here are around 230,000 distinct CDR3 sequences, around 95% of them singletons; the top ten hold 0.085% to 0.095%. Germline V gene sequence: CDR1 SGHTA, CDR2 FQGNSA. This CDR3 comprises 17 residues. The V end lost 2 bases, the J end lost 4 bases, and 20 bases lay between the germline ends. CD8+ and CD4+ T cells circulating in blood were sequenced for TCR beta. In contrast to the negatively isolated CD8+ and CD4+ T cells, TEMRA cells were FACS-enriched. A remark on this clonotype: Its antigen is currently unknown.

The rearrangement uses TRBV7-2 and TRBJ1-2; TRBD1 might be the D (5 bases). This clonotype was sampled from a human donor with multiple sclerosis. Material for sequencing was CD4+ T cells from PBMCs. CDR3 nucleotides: TGTGCCAGCAGCTTACAGGGCACACCTTCCTCGATCTATGGCTACACCTTC. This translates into CASSLQGTPSSIYGYTF.